The entry that follows covers one T cell receptor beta chain sequence. Its matching antigen is unknown. Looked up from germline, CDR1 is SQVTM and CDR2 is ANQGSEA. This CDR3 spans 13 amino acids. The J segment lost 4 bases and the V segment lost 4 bases, leaving 1 base of the junction unmatched. The data derive from a study of somatic mutations in cytotoxic T cells in rheumatoid arthritis. General study findings and limits: The authors did not adjust the slight TRBV07 underrepresentation in rheumatoid arthritis patients for multiple comparisons.

Clones were sequenced by immunoSEQ multiplex PCR, and TCRdb holds only the in-frame ones, with some missing. The table lists 20,000 to 25,000 clones, 85% to 90% of them singletons. V is TRBV29-1 and J is TRBJ2-1; TRBD2 agrees at 10 bases. This TCR was sampled from a woman between 50 and 59 years old in good health. Sequences were obtained from CD8+ T cells sorted from blood. The CDR3: CSVVSGGYNEQFF. The CDR3 region has the DNA TGCAGCGTTGTTAGCGGGGGGTACAATGAGCAGTTCTTC.